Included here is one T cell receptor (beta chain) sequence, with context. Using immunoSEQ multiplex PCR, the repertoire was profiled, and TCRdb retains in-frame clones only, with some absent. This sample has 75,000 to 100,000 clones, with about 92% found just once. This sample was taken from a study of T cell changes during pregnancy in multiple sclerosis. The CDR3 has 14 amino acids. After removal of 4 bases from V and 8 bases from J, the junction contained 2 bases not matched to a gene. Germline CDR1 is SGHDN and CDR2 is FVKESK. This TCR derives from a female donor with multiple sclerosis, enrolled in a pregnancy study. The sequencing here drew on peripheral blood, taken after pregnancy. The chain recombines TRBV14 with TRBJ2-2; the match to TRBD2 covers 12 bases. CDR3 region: CASSPTSGSGELFF. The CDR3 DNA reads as TGTGCCAGCAGCCCGACTAGCGGGAGTGGGGAGCTGTTTTTT.